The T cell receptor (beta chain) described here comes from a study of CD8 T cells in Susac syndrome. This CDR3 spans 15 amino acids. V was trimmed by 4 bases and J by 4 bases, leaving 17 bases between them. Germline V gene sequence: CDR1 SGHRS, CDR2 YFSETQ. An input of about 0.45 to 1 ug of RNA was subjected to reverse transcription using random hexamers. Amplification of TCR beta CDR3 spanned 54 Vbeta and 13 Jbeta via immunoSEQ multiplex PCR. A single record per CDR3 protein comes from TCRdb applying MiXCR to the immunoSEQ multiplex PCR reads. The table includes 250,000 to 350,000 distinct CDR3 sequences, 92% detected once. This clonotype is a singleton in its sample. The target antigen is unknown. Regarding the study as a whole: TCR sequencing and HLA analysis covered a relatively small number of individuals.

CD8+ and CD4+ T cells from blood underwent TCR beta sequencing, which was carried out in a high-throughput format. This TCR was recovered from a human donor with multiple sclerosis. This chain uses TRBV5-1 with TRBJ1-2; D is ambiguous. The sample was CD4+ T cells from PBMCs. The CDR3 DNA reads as TGCGCCAGCAGCCTATACCGGACTCAGCTCTATGGCTACACCTTC. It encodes CASSLYRTQLYGYTF.